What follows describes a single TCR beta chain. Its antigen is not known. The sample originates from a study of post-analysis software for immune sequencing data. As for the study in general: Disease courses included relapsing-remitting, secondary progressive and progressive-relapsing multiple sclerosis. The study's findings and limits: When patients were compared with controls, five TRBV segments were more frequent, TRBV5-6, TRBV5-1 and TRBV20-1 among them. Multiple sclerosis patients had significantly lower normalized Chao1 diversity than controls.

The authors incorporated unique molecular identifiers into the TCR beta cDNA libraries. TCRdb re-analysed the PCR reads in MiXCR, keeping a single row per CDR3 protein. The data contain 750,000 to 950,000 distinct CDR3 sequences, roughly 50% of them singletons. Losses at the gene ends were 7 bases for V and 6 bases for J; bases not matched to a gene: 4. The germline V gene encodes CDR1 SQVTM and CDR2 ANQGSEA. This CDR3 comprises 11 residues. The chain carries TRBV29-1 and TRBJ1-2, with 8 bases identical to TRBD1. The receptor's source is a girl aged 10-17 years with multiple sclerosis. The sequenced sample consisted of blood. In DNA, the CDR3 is TGCAGCGGGACAGGGAGCGATGGCTACACCTTC. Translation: CSGTGSDGYTF.